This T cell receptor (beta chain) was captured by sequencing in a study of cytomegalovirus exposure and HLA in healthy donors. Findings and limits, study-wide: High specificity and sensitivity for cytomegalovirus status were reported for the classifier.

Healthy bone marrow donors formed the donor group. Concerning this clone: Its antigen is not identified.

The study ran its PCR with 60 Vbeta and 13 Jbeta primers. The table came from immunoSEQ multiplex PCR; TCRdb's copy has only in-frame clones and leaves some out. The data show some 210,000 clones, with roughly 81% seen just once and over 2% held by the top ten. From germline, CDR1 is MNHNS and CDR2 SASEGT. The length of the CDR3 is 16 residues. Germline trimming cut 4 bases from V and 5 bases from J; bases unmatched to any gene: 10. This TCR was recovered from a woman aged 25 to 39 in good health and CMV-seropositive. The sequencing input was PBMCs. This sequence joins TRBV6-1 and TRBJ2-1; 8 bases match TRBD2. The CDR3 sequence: CASSGALAGLNNEQFF. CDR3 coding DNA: TGTGCCAGCAGTGGAGCTTTAGCGGGACTCAACAATGAGCAGTTCTTC.